A selection of T cell receptor beta chains follows, all from one sample in a study of cytomegalovirus exposure and HLA in healthy donors. Clones were sequenced by immunoSEQ multiplex PCR, and TCRdb holds only the in-frame ones, with some missing. The sample contains 190,000 or so clones, roughly 80% of which appear only once. Sequenced: PBMCs. The receptors originated from a woman younger than 35 in good health and CMV-seropositive. CDR3s include the opening cysteine and the closing phenylalanine or tryptophan. The order of the fields is V gene, J gene, clone size, D gene, CDR3 DNA, CDR3 protein. The D gene is left open where the match is weak. The size field is filled for only some rows; it gives once, few, many or a size class.

V gene: TRBV19; J gene: TRBJ2-2; clone size: NA; D gene: TRBD2; CDR3 DNA: TGTGCCAGTAGTATGAAGGGCCCGGGGGGATACACCGGGGAGCTGTTTTTT; CDR3 protein: CASSMKGPGGYTGELFF
V gene: TRBV19; J gene: TRBJ2-1; clone size: NA; D gene: TRBD2; CDR3 DNA: TGTGCCAGTAGTATAGGGCGGGGGGGCCGAGATGAGCAGTTCTTC; CDR3 protein: CASSIGRGGRDEQFF
V gene: TRBV29-1; J gene: TRBJ2-1; clone size: NA; D gene: TRBD2; CDR3 DNA: TGCAGCGTAGCCGGGGGGGGGATTTACAATGAGCAGTTCTTC; CDR3 protein: CSVAGGGIYNEQFF
V gene: TRBV6-1; J gene: TRBJ2-2; clone size: NA; D gene: TRBD2; CDR3 DNA: TGTGCCAGCAGCCTGGAGCGGGGCAACACCGGGGAGCTGTTTTTT; CDR3 protein: CASSLERGNTGELFF
V gene: TRBV19; J gene: TRBJ2-2; clone size: NA; D gene: NA; CDR3 DNA: TGTGCCAGTAGTATAAGTGGGCAGGGGTGGTTCGTCGGGGAGCTGTTTTTT; CDR3 protein: CASSISGQGWFVGELFF
V gene: TRBV11-2; J gene: TRBJ2-7; clone size: few; D gene: NA; CDR3 DNA: TGTGCCAGCAGCCGACGACAGAACGCCGAGCAGTACTTC; CDR3 protein: CASSRRQNAEQYF
V gene: TRBV5-8; J gene: TRBJ2-7; clone size: few; D gene: TRBD1; CDR3 DNA: TGTGCCAGCAGCAGAGGACAGGGTTTATACGAGCAGTACTTC; CDR3 protein: CASSRGQGLYEQYF
V gene: TRBV7-3; J gene: TRBJ2-1; clone size: NA; D gene: NA; CDR3 DNA: TGTGCCAGCAGCTTAAGTGTGGCCGGCCAATTCGGGGAGCAGTTCTTC; CDR3 protein: CASSLSVAGQFGEQFF
V gene: TRBV5-4; J gene: TRBJ1-6; clone size: NA; D gene: NA; CDR3 DNA: TGTGCCAGCAGCTTGGCCCCGGGGAGCTCCTATAATTCACCCCTCCACTTT; CDR3 protein: CASSLAPGSSYNSPLHF
V gene: TRBV6-1; J gene: TRBJ1-1; clone size: NA; D gene: NA; CDR3 DNA: TGTGCCAGCAAGGGGGGGGTTGATGAAGCTTTCTTT; CDR3 protein: CASKGGVDEAFF
V gene: TRBV27; J gene: TRBJ2-7; clone size: NA; D gene: NA; CDR3 DNA: TGTGCCAGCAGTTCCGCCTACGAGCAGTACTTC; CDR3 protein: CASSSAYEQYF
V gene: TRBV7-2; J gene: TRBJ2-3; clone size: NA; D gene: TRBD2; CDR3 DNA: TGTGCCAGCAGCGTAGGGACTAGCGGGTTATTACTCAACACAGATACGCAGTATTTT; CDR3 protein: CASSVGTSGLLLNTDTQYF
V gene: TRBV7-2; J gene: TRBJ2-5; clone size: NA; D gene: NA; CDR3 DNA: TGTGCCAGCAGCTTAGAGCGGGTTCGGGAGACCCAGTACTTC; CDR3 protein: CASSLERVRETQYF
V gene: TRBV15; J gene: TRBJ2-6; clone size: NA; D gene: NA; CDR3 DNA: TGTGCCACCAGCAGAGACGGGACTGGGGCCAACGTCCTGACTTTC; CDR3 protein: CATSRDGTGANVLTF
V gene: TRBV7-2; J gene: TRBJ2-5; clone size: NA; D gene: NA; CDR3 DNA: TGTGCCAGCAGCTTCGGTAAACAAGAGACCCAGTACTTC; CDR3 protein: CASSFGKQETQYF
V gene: TRBV6-5; J gene: TRBJ2-5; clone size: once; D gene: NA; CDR3 DNA: TGTGCCAGCACCGGAGGATTGGAGACCCAGTACTTC; CDR3 protein: CASTGGLETQYF
V gene: TRBV18; J gene: TRBJ1-6; clone size: few; D gene: NA; CDR3 DNA: TGTGCCAGCTCACCAAACGGACAGTATAATTCACCCCTCCACTTT; CDR3 protein: CASSPNGQYNSPLHF
V gene: TRBV29-1; J gene: TRBJ2-1; clone size: NA; D gene: NA; CDR3 DNA: TGCAGCGTTGAAAAGGACAGCAATAATGAGCAGTTCTTC; CDR3 protein: CSVEKDSNNEQFF
V gene: TRBV7-6; J gene: TRBJ2-3; clone size: NA; D gene: TRBD2; CDR3 DNA: TGTGCCAGCAGCCAGGGCGGGGGAAACACAGATACGCAGTATTTT; CDR3 protein: CASSQGGGNTDTQYF
V gene: TRBV19; J gene: TRBJ1-2; clone size: NA; D gene: NA; CDR3 DNA: TGTGCCAGTAGTATTGGGCAGGGATCCTATGGCTACACCTTC; CDR3 protein: CASSIGQGSYGYTF